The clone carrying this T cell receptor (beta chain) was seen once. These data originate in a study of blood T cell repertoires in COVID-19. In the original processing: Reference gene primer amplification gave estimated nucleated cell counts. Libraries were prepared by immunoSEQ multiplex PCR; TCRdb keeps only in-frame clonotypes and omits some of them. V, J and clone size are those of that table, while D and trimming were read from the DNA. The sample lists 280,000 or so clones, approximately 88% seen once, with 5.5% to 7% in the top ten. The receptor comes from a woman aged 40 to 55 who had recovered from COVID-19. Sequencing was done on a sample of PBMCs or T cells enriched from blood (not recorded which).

The CDR3 region is CASSQAFGAGGETQYF. In DNA, the CDR3 is TGTGCCAGCAGCCAAGCATTCGGAGCGGGAGGGGAGACCCAGTACTTC. V and J are TRBV4-2 and TRBJ2-5, with TRBD2 matching over 10 bases. The CDR3 sequence is 16 residues long. Germline loops: CDR1 LGHNA, CDR2 YNFKEQ. V lost 1 base and J lost 5; bases outside the gene matches: 7.